The 10 T cell receptor beta chains below all came from one sample that was sequenced in a study of control samples from healthy donors and cancer patients. TCRdb's table, derived via immunoSEQ multiplex PCR, lists solely in-frame clones and lacks some. The table includes about 100,000 clones, approximately 90% detected once. Sequenced sample: blood. The origin of the receptors is a woman aged 18-29 years in good health.

This chain connects TRBV27 to TRBJ2-3, with unresolved D. The V gene lost 6 bases and the J gene lost 1 base, with 2 bases spanning the gap. Germline CDR1 and CDR2: MNHEY and SMNVEV (reference sequence). The CDR3 spans 11 residues. CDR3 sequence reads: CASRRTDTQYF. DNA of the CDR3: TGTGCCAGCAGACGCACAGATACGCAGTATTTT.

The chain couples TRBV11-2 to TRBJ2-7, with TRBD2 identical over 11 bases. CDR1 and CDR2 (germline): SGHAT, FQNNGV. The CDR3 covers 16 residues. V lost 6 bases and J lost 7; bases outside the gene matches: 14. The CDR3 protein is CASRGIAGGPHREQYF. As DNA, the CDR3 is TGTGCCAGCAGGGGGATAGCGGGAGGGCCGCATAGGGAGCAGTACTTC. Supplemented by reference TRBV11-2 and TRBJ2-7, the full variable domain reads EAGVAQSPRYKIIEKRQSVAFWCNPISGHATLYWYQQILGQGPKLLIQFQNNGVVDDSQLPKDRFSAERLKGVDSTLKIQPAKLEDSAVYLCASRGIAGGPHREQYFGPGTRLTVT.

The CDR3 DNA is TGTGCCAGTTGGGTGGGGGGCCAGGGGAACAATCAGCCCCAGCATTTT. As protein: CASWVGGQGNNQPQHF. The chain uses TRBV19 and TRBJ1-5; D might be TRBD1 (6 bases). This CDR3 contains 16 residues. Deletions cut 8 bases from V and 3 bases from J, with 20 bases between. Germline assignment: CDR1 LNHDA and CDR2 SQIVND (reference sequence).

This clone was recorded a few times. This chain connects TRBV19 to TRBJ1-5; 7 positions agree with TRBD1. The CDR3 has 16 amino acids. Trimming at V came to 9 bases and at J to 3 bases, leaving 14 bases not matched to a gene. The V gene's germline CDR1 is LNHDA and CDR2 SQIVND (reference sequence). CDR3 sequence reads: CASQQSAGGANQPQHF. The DNA of the CDR3 is TGTGCCAGCCAGCAGTCGGCAGGGGGGGCCAATCAGCCCCAGCATTTT.

This clone was found once. This rearrangement joins TRBV6-5 to TRBJ1-5, with 7 bases that match TRBD1. The CDR3 is 15 amino acids. From germline, CDR1 is MNHEY and CDR2 SVGAGI. V was pared by 6 bases and J by 3 bases, with 8 bases of the junction left unmatched. CDR3 sequence (DNA): TGTGCCAGCAGCGATACCGGGACAGTCAATCAGCCCCAGCATTTT. Translation: CASSDTGTVNQPQHF.

This clone has only a few counts. The chain recombines TRBV9 with TRBJ2-7; 9 positions match TRBD2. Losses at the gene ends were 2 bases for V and 2 bases for J; bases not matched to a gene: 5. Germline V gene lookup returns CDR1 SGDLS and CDR2 YYNGEE. The CDR3 has 15 amino acids. CDR3 nucleotides: TGTGCCAGCAGCGTCTCCGGGACTAGCCCCTACGAGCAGTACTTC. Its translation: CASSVSGTSPYEQYF.

This chain connects TRBV24-1 to TRBJ2-3, with D perhaps being TRBD1 or TRBD2 (6 bases each). V was clipped by 7 bases and J by 4 bases, with 17 bases between them. The germline CDR1 and CDR2 sequences are KGHDR and SFDVKD. The CDR3 consists of 15 residues. CDR3 sequence (DNA): TGTGCCACCAGGAAGGGGGGAGCGGTCGCAGATACGCAGTATTTT. As protein: CATRKGGAVADTQYF.

The V gene is TRBV7-3, the J gene TRBJ2-3; no firm D call. Germline CDR1 is SGHTA and CDR2 is FQGTGA. The germline V and J ends were trimmed by 4 bases and 0 bases, with 5 bases remaining between them. This CDR3 region has 13 residues. The CDR3 region is CASSSTSTDTQYF. CDR3 sequence (DNA): TGTGCCAGCAGCTCTACGAGCACAGATACGCAGTATTTT.

This rearrangement joins TRBV27 to TRBJ1-1; D ambiguous. Germline assignment: CDR1 MNHEY and CDR2 SMNVEV (reference sequence). This CDR3 contains 13 residues. V shed 6 bases and J shed 7 bases, with 15 bases lying between them. CDR3 coding DNA: TGTGCCAGCAGGGACGAGGTGTGGGATGAAGCTTTCTTT. Its translation: CASRDEVWDEAFF.

This clone was recorded a few times. The rearrangement links TRBV7-8 to TRBJ2-7; D ambiguous. Trimming shortened V by 1 base and J by 0 bases, and 13 bases separated the two germline ends. Germline CDR1 is SGHVS and CDR2 is FQNEAQ. This CDR3 spans 16 amino acids. The DNA for the CDR3 is TGTGCCAGCAGCTTAGATGAGGAGCACTACTCCTACGAGCAGTACTTC. This codes for CASSLDEEHYSYEQYF.